The 6 T cell receptor beta chains below all came from one sample that was sequenced in a study of neurological immune-mediated disorders. Time point in this sample: longitudinal time-point 2. TCRdb called the 5' RACE reads again in MiXCR, with one record for every CDR3 protein. The sample contains under 40,000 distinct CDR3 sequences, more than 10% of which appear only once. The sequenced sample was PBMCs. These receptors came from a woman aged 40 to 55 in good health.

This clonotype was counted ten times or more. V and J are TRBV10-3 and TRBJ2-1; 8 positions agree with TRBD2. Losses at the gene ends were 6 bases for V and 3 bases for J; bases not matched to a gene: 10. Germline values: CDR1 ENHRY, CDR2 SYGVKD. The CDR3 contains 16 residues. The CDR3 bases are TGTGCCATCAGGAGGGAAGCGGGAGTGGGCTACAATGAGCAGTTCTTC. It translates to CAIRREAGVGYNEQFF.

Ten or more counts support this clonotype. The V gene is TRBV6-6, the J gene TRBJ2-6, with 7 bases fitting TRBD1. Germline assignment: CDR1 MNHNY and CDR2 SVGAGI (reference sequence). V lost 5 bases, J lost 1 base, and 11 bases stayed unmatched. The CDR3 covers 18 residues. The CDR3: CASSAPRDSLSGANVLTF. Written as DNA, the CDR3 is TGTGCCAGCAGTGCACCCCGGGACAGCTTATCTGGGGCCAACGTCCTGACTTTC.

The table lists this clonotype with many counts. The J gene is TRBJ2-5, the V gene TRBV12-3 or TRBV12-4, with 8 positions matching TRBD2. J gave up 0 bases and V 7 bases, and 4 bases lay outside the gene matches. The CDR3 is 14 residues long. The CDR3 DNA follows: TGTGCCAGCACCGTAGCGGGGAACCAAGAGACCCAGTACTTC. Translating gives CASTVAGNQETQYF.

This clonotype was detected many times. This rearrangement joins TRBV10-3 to TRBJ2-7; a possible D gene is TRBD2 (5 bases). V was shortened by 5 bases and J by 3 bases, with 11 bases between the two germline ends. In germline, CDR1 is ENHRY, CDR2 SYGVKD. The CDR3 has 13 amino acids. The CDR3 coding sequence is TGTGCCATCAGTATGGACTCCGACTACGAGCAGTACTTC. This translates into CAISMDSDYEQYF.

This clonotype was counted at least ten times. The rearrangement joins TRBV29-1 to TRBJ2-5; 8 bases are a match to TRBD1. From germline, CDR1 is SQVTM and CDR2 ANQGSEA. This CDR3 has 14 residues. The trim removed 3 bases at V and 2 bases at J, leaving 5 bases unmatched. CDR3 nucleotide sequence: TGCAGCGTTGATCCGGACAGGGAACAAGAGACCCAGTACTTC. Translation gives CSVDPDREQETQYF. Looking up the rest from reference TRBV29-1 and TRBJ2-5 gives the full variable domain: SAVISQKPSRDICQRGTSLTIQCQVDSQVTMMFWYRQQPGQSLTLIATANQGSEATYESGFVIDKFPISRPNLTFSTLTVSNMSPEDSSIYLCSVDPDREQETQYFGPGTRLLVL.

This clonotype was seen many times. The chain carries TRBV3-1 and TRBJ2-5, with TRBD2 matching 11 bases. V was clipped by 3 bases and J by 1 base; unmatched bases: 4. Germline V lookup: CDR1 LGHDT, CDR2 YNNKEL (reference sequence). The CDR3 loop spans 16 amino acids. CDR3 DNA: TGTGCCAGCAGCCATATTCTAGCGGGAGGCCAAGAGACCCAGTACTTC. Protein sequence: CASSHILAGGQETQYF.